This TCR beta chain was captured in a study of T cell repertoires in cytomegalovirus infection. On the study more broadly: Based on public TCR beta signatures, there were indications of CMV infection and of a matching HLA type. The study, taken as a whole, reports: Carriers of CMV and the relevant HLA type were discriminated by public TCR beta frequency.

TCRdb redid the calling of the reads with MiXCR, one entry per CDR3 protein. Among fewer than 550,000 distinct CDR3 sequences listed, over 9% were seen once. V shed 5 bases, J shed 3 bases, and the junction held 6 bases outside the gene matches. The germline V gene encodes CDR1 MNHGY and CDR2 SAAAGT. The CDR3 sequence is 14 residues long. This clonotype was found a few times. Its antigen is currently unknown. The V call is TRBV6-8, the J call TRBJ2-7; 8 nucleotides agree with TRBD1. What was sequenced was PBMCs. The TCR was taken from a human donor in good health (CMV status not recorded). Some clones in this sample may be carry-over from other donors' samples. Here the CDR3 reads CASSQQGVVYEQYF. The CDR3 nucleotides are TGTGCCAGCAGTCAACAGGGGGTGGTCTACGAGCAGTACTTC.